The 24 T cell receptor beta chains below come from one sample, sequenced in a study of identical twins. In TCRdb, the 5' RACE reads were re-called with MiXCR into one record per CDR3 protein. The sample shows 100,000 to 110,000 distinct CDR3 sequences, less than 6.5% of them seen only once. Input material: memory T cells sorted from blood. All receptors derive from a woman aged 45-59 years in good health.

This clonotype was counted at least ten times. The J gene is TRBJ2-2, the V gene TRBV5-1; a weak D match, TRBD2 (5 bases). Between the trimmed V and J ends, which lost 2 bases and 4 bases, there was a span of 12 bases. Germline values: CDR1 SGHRS, CDR2 YFSETQ. The CDR3 runs to 15 residues. The DNA of the CDR3 is TGCGCCAGCAGCTTTAGCGTGGGGAGCACCGGGGAGCTGTTTTTT. Translation: CASSFSVGSTGELFF.

This clonotype was counted at least ten times. J is TRBJ2-3 and V is TRBV12-3 or TRBV12-4; a weak D match, TRBD1 (6 bases). This CDR3 region has 14 residues. Trimming stripped 7 bases from V and 0 bases from J, with 11 bases between. DNA of the CDR3: TGTGCCAGCAAGGAACAGGGAAGCACAGATACGCAGTATTTT. Protein: CASKEQGSTDTQYF.

This clonotype was recorded at least ten times. The rearrangement joins TRBV7-2 to TRBJ2-5; D gene unclear. V lost 2 bases, J lost 1 base, and 8 bases lay in between. Germline CDR1 is SGHTA and CDR2 is FQGNSA. This CDR3 is 14 amino acids long. CDR3 protein: CASSLTLTQETQYF. For the CDR3, the DNA is TGTGCCAGCAGCTTAACACTAACCCAAGAGACCCAGTACTTC.

In its sample, this clonotype was seen many times. The gene calls are TRBV19 and TRBJ2-3, with 8 bases aligning to TRBD2. Germline values: CDR1 LNHDA, CDR2 SQIVND (reference sequence). CDR3 length: 15 residues. V shed 6 bases and J 3 bases; nucleotides not matched to a gene: 8. In DNA form, the CDR3 reads TGTGCCAGTAGATCCGGGGGGGCTGGGACAGATACGCAGTATTTT. Translated, it gives CASRSGGAGTDTQYF.

This clonotype was seen many times. V gene TRBV6-5 combines with J gene TRBJ2-7, with D perhaps TRBD1 or TRBD2 (5 bases each). V lost 4 bases and J lost 6, with 13 bases in between. From germline, CDR1 is MNHEY and CDR2 SVGAGI. The CDR3 spans 13 residues. CDR3 protein: CASSWEQGTEQYF. CDR3 nucleotide sequence: TGTGCCAGCAGTTGGGAACAAGGGACCGAGCAGTACTTC.

This clonotype was seen at least ten times. V usage is TRBV19 and J usage is TRBJ2-7; 8 bases fit TRBD2. Germline CDR1 and CDR2: LNHDA and SQIVND (reference sequence). Unmatched junction bases numbered 13, after V lost 0 bases and J lost 3 bases. The CDR3 has 18 amino acids. In DNA form, the CDR3 reads TGTGCCAGTAGTATAGATCCGCCGACTAGCGCCAGTAACTACGAGCAGTACGTC. Protein product: CASSIDPPTSASNYEQYV.

The CDR3 loop reads CASSLNREVTQYF. The CDR3 nucleotides read TGTGCCAGCAGCTTGAATAGGGAAGTGACCCAGTACTTC. This chain uses TRBV5-5 with TRBJ2-5, with unresolved D. The V and J ends lost 1 base and 7 bases respectively, with 11 bases between them. The CDR3 extends over 13 amino acids. CDR1 SGHKS and CDR2 YYEKEE come from the germline V gene (reference sequence).

This clonotype has a count of ten or more. The rearrangement uses TRBV6-1 and TRBJ1-1; D is unclear. V was cut by 6 bases and J by 0 bases, with 8 bases left in between. Germline V gene sequence: CDR1 MNHNS, CDR2 SASEGT. There are 13 residues in the CDR3. The CDR3 spells CASRRVMNTEAFF. In DNA, the CDR3 is TGTGCCAGCAGAAGAGTCATGAACACTGAAGCTTTCTTT.

This clonotype was seen only a few times. This chain uses TRBV11-2 with TRBJ2-3; D remains ambiguous. Germline loops: CDR1 SGHAT, CDR2 FQNNGV. The V and J ends lost 1 base and 5 bases respectively, with 4 bases between them. The length of the CDR3 is 12 residues. The CDR3 nucleotides are TGTGCCAGCAGCTTAGGCCGAGATACGCAGTATTTT. Encoded protein: CASSLGRDTQYF.

With respect to this clonotype: This clone may be a read error of a much larger clone one base away. This rearrangement joins TRBV10-1 to TRBJ2-5; 9 positions match TRBD2. The trim removed 6 bases at V and 7 bases at J, leaving 12 bases unmatched. Germline V gene data show CDR1 as WNHNN and CDR2 as SYGVQD (reference sequence). The CDR3 extends over 15 amino acids. The CDR3 region is CASRQKKQAGGTQYF. The DNA for the CDR3 is TGCGCCAGCAGACAGAAAAAACAAGCGGGAGGGACCCAGTACTTC.

This clonotype was detected many times. The J gene is TRBJ2-5, the V gene TRBV20-1; no clear D gene. From germline, CDR1 is DFQATT and CDR2 SNEGSKA (reference sequence). Trimming pared 0 bases from V and 3 bases from J, leaving 11 bases between. The CDR3 is 14 amino acids. Here the CDR3 DNA reads TGCAGTGCTAGAGATTCGACTGGAAAAGAGACCCAGTACTTC. Encoded protein: CSARDSTGKETQYF.

This clonotype was observed a few times. The chain is built from TRBV30 and TRBJ2-3; 11 nucleotides agree with TRBD2. CDR3 length: 17 residues. Germline V gives CDR1 GTSNPN, CDR2 SVGIG (reference sequence). V lost 2 bases, J lost 2 bases, and 9 bases stayed unmatched. The CDR3 bases are TGTGCCTGGAGTCCCCGGACTAGCGGGTCGCTCACAGATACGCAGTATTTT. Amino acid sequence: CAWSPRTSGSLTDTQYF.

This clonotype has a count of ten or more. This rearrangement joins TRBV27 to TRBJ1-6; 9 nucleotides agree with TRBD1. V was pared by 0 bases and J by 7 bases, with 7 bases of the junction left unmatched. This CDR3 spans 17 amino acids. From germline, CDR1 is MNHEY and CDR2 SMNVEV (reference sequence). CDR3 loop: CASSLSIRTGANSPLHF. Written as DNA, the CDR3 is TGTGCCAGCAGTTTATCGATAAGGACAGGGGCGAATTCACCCCTCCACTTT.

Ten or more counts support this clonotype. This chain joins TRBV20-1 and TRBJ2-1; D remains ambiguous. CDR3 length: 11 amino acids. The germline CDR1 and CDR2 sequences are DFQATT and SNEGSKA (reference sequence). The V and J ends lost 3 bases and 8 bases respectively, with 8 bases between them. CDR3 bases: TGCAGTGCTAGGGTTAGGTATGAGCAGTTCTTC. It translates to CSARVRYEQFF.

This clonotype was recorded many times. This sequence joins TRBV12-3 or TRBV12-4 and TRBJ1-2; TRBD1 might be the D (5 bases). The CDR3 is 13 amino acids. V lost 3 bases to trimming and J lost 2 bases, with 7 bases between them. DNA of the CDR3: TGTGCCAGCAGTTTCGACAGAAACTATGGCTACACCTTC. Encoded protein: CASSFDRNYGYTF.

Ten or more counts support this clonotype. V gene TRBV21-1 combines with J gene TRBJ1-2; the table names TRBD1, a call not compared with the DNA. TRBV21-1 is marked as a pseudogene. This CDR3 is 14 amino acids long. Written as DNA, the CDR3 is TGTGCCAGCAGCCGATCGACGGACCCCCATGGCTACACCTTC. Amino acids: CASSRSTDPHGYTF.

This clonotype was seen ten or more times. The chain employs TRBV29-1 and TRBJ2-1; TRBD2 matches 11 bases. This CDR3 spans 13 amino acids. The germline V gene encodes CDR1 SQVTM and CDR2 ANQGSEA. Trimming removed 5 bases from V and 13 bases from J; junction bases left unmatched: 10. This CDR3 reads CSVQGPGTSGQFF. The CDR3, as DNA: TGCAGCGTTCAGGGGCCAGGGACTAGCGGACAGTTCTTC.

This clonotype has a handful of counts. This CDR3 reads CASSNRGNTEAFF. The CDR3 DNA reads TGTGCCAGCTCCAACAGGGGGAACACTGAAGCTTTCTTT. The rearrangement joins TRBV18 to TRBJ1-1; TRBD1 matches 7 bases. The germline V gene encodes CDR1 KGHSH and CDR2 LQKENI. The CDR3 contains 13 residues. The junction had 2 bases not matched to a gene; V was cut back by 6 bases and J by 1 base.

The V gene is TRBV5-4, the J gene TRBJ2-7; 8 positions match TRBD1. The CDR3 contains 13 residues. Trimming took 4 bases from V and 7 from J; bases not matched to a gene: 7. In germline, CDR1 is SGHNT, CDR2 YYREEE (reference sequence). This chain's CDR3 is CASSPDRVGEQYF. CDR3 nucleotides: TGTGCCAGCAGCCCGGACAGGGTTGGGGAGCAGTACTTC.

This clonotype was detected many times. The chain carries TRBV6-2 or TRBV6-3 and TRBJ2-2, with TRBD2 matching over 12 bases. There are 16 residues in the CDR3. CDR1 is MNHEY and CDR2 is SVGEGT in the germline V gene. V lost 6 bases to trimming and J lost 4 bases; unmatched junction nucleotides: 6. The CDR3 region is CASSHGLAGSTGELFF. The CDR3 coding sequence is TGTGCCAGCAGCCACGGACTAGCGGGATCCACCGGGGAGCTGTTTTTT.

The genes are TRBV2 and TRBJ2-2, with D uncertain. Germline V gene sequence: CDR1 SNHLY, CDR2 FYNNEI. Trimming shortened V by 7 bases and J by 7 bases, and 13 bases separated the two germline ends. This CDR3 has 13 residues. The CDR3 DNA reads as TGTGCCAGCAACTTGAAACAAGGCGGGGAGCTGTTTTTT. It specifies CASNLKQGGELFF. Complete variable domain (other parts from reference TRBV2 and TRBJ2-2): EPEVTQTPSHQVTQMGQEVILRCVPISNHLYFYWYRQILGQKVEFLVSFYNNEISEKSEIFDDQFSVERPDGSNFTLKIRSTKLEDSAMYFCASNLKQGGELFFGEGSRLTVL.

This clonotype occurred many times. The J gene is TRBJ2-3, the V gene TRBV10-3; 9 bases agree with TRBD2. The germline V gene encodes CDR1 ENHRY and CDR2 SYGVKD. CDR3 length: 14 amino acids. With V trimmed by 5 bases and J by 4 bases, 4 bases remained unmatched. Here the CDR3 reads CAISQAGGADTQYF. The CDR3 DNA reads as TGTGCCATCAGTCAGGCGGGAGGGGCAGATACGCAGTATTTT.

In its sample, this clonotype was seen many times. The chain combines TRBV12-3 or TRBV12-4 with TRBJ2-1, with 7 bases that match TRBD2. The J segment lost 4 bases and the V segment lost 2 bases, leaving 5 bases of the junction unmatched. The CDR3 is 15 residues long. CDR3 in amino acids: CASSLIGRWYNEQFF. The CDR3 DNA reads TGTGCCAGCAGTTTAATCGGGAGGTGGTACAATGAGCAGTTCTTC.

The chain has TRBV20-1 and TRBJ2-5, with TRBD1 matching over 7 bases. Germline values: CDR1 DFQATT, CDR2 SNEGSKA (reference sequence). This CDR3 has 13 residues. V shed 6 bases, J shed 4 bases, and the junction held 8 bases outside the gene matches. CDR3 nucleotide sequence: TGCAGTGCCAGGCACCGGGACAGAGAGACCCAGTACTTC. Protein: CSARHRDRETQYF.